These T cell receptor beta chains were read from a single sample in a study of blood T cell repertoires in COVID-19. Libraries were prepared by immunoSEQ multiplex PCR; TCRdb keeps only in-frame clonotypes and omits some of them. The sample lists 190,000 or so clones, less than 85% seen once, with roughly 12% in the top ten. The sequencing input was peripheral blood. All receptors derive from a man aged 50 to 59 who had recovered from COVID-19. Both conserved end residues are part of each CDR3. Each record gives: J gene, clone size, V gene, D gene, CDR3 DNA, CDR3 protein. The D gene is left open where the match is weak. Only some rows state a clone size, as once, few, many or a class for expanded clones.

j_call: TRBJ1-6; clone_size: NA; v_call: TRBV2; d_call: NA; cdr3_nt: TGTGCCAGCAGAGAGGGATTGGGCCGATCACCCCTCCACTTT; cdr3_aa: CASREGLGRSPLHF
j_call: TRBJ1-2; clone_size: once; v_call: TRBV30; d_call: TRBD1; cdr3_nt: TGTGCCTGGGTTGCCAAAGGGACAGGGGGACTCTATGGCTACACCTTC; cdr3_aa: CAWVAKGTGGLYGYTF
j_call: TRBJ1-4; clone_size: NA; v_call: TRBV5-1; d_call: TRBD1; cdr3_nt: TGCGCCAGCAGCTTGGCTCCGGGACAGAATAATGAAAAACTGTTTTTT; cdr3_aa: CASSLAPGQNNEKLFF
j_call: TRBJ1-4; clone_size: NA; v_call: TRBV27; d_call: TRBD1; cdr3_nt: TGTGCCAGCAGGTACGGGACAGGGGCTAGCGATAATGAAAAACTGTTTTTT; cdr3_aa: CASRYGTGASDNEKLFF
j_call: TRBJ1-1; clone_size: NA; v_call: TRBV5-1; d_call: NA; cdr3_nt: TGCGCCAGCAGCACCGAGGAGGGACACACTGAAGCTTTCTTT; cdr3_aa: CASSTEEGHTEAFF
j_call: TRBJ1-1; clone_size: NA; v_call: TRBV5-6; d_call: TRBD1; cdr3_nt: TGTGCCAGCAGCTCGTACGACAGGGCGGTCGGAGCTTTCTTT; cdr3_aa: CASSSYDRAVGAFF
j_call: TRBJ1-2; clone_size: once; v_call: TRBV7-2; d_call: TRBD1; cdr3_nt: TGTGCCAGCAGCTTGGGACAGGGGTTAAACTATGGCTACACCTTC; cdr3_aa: CASSLGQGLNYGYTF
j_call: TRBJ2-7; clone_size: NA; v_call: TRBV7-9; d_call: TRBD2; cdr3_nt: TGTGCCAGCAGCTTAGGGCTAGCGGGAAGGGAGCAGTACTTC; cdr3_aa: CASSLGLAGREQYF
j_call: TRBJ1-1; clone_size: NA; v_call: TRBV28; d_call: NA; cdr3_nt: TGTGCCAGCAGTTTATCCGTTCTGAACACTGAAGCTTTCTTT; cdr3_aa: CASSLSVLNTEAFF
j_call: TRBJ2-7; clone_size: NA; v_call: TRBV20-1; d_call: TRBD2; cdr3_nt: TGCAGTGCTAGTCCCTCGGGACTAGCGGGAGACGAGCAGTACTTC; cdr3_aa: CSASPSGLAGDEQYF
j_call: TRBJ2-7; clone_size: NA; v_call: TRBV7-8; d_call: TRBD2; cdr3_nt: TGTGCCAGCAGCTCCGGGACTAGCAGCTACGAGCAGTACTTC; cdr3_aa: CASSSGTSSYEQYF
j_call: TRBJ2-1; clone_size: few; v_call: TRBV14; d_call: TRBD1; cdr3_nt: TGTGCCAGCAGCCAACTGACAGGGAGATCCTACAATGAGCAGTTCTTC; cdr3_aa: CASSQLTGRSYNEQFF
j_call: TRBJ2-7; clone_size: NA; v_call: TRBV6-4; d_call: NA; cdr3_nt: TGTGCCAGCAGGAGGGTGTGTCTAGGCCGGGCCTACGAGCAGTACTTC; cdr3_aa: CASRRVCLGRAYEQYF
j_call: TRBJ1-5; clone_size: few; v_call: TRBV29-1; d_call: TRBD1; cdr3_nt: TGCAGCGTTGCCGGGACAGGGGCCAACTCTAATCAGCCCCAGCATTTT; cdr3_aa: CSVAGTGANSNQPQHF
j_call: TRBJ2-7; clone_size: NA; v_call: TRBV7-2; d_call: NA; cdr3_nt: TGTGCCAGCACCCTCGACTCATCGGGGAAGAGGGAGCAGTACTTC; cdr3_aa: CASTLDSSGKREQYF
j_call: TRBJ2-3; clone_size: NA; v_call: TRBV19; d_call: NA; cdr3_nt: TGTGCCAGTAGTCCCCTCCGGGAGTTTTCTGGAGATACGCAGTATTTT; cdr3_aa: CASSPLREFSGDTQYF
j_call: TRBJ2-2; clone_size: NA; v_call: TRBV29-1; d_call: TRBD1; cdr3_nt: TGCAGCGTTCGACGGGGACAGGGTAGTTTCGGGGAGCTGTTTTTT; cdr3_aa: CSVRRGQGSFGELFF
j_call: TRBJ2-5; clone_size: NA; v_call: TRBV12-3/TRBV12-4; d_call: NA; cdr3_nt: TGTGCCTGTCAACGTACCCCAGGGGAGACCCAGTACTTC; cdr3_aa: CACQRTPGETQYF
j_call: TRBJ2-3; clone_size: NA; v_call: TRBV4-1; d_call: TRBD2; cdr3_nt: TGCGCCAGCAGCCAGAGGGAATTGCTAGGGACTAGCGTACCCAATACGCAGTATTTT; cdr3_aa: CASSQRELLGTSVPNTQYF
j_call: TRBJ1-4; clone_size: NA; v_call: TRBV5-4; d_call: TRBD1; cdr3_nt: TGTGCCAGCAGCTTGGACAGGGGGAATGAAAAACTGTTTTTT; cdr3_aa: CASSLDRGNEKLFF
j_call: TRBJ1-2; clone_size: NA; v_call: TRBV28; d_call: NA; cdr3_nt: TGTGCCAGCAGCCTAGGACAGTACTATGGCTACACCTTC; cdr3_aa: CASSLGQYYGYTF
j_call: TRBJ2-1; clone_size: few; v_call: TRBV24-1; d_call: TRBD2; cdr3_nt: TGTGCCACCAGTGACCCAGGACTAGCGGGAGGCAATGAGCAGTTCTTC; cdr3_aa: CATSDPGLAGGNEQFF
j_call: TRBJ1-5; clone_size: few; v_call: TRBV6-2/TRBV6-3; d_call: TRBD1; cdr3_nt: TGTGCCAGCAGCCAAACGGGGACAGCCTATCAGCCCCAGCATTTT; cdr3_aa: CASSQTGTAYQPQHF
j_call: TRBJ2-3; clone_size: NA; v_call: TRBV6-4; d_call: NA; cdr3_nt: TGTGCCAGCAGTGTGGAGGGCAGCACAGATACGCAGTATTTT; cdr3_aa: CASSVEGSTDTQYF
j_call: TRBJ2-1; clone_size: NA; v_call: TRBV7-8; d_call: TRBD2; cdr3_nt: TGTGCCAGCAGCCAGACTAGCGGCTCCTACAATGAGCAGTTCTTC; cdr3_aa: CASSQTSGSYNEQFF
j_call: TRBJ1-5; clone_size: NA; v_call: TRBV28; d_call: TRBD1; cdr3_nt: TGTGCCAGCAGTCCTCTGACAGGGGAGGGGCCCCAGCATTTT; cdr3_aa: CASSPLTGEGPQHF
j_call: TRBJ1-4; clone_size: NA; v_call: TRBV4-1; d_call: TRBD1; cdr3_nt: TGCGCCAGCAGCCAATTTACTGACCTGAAGGACAGGGTCTCCAAAAGGCTGTTTTTT; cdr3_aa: CASSQFTDLKDRVSKRLFF
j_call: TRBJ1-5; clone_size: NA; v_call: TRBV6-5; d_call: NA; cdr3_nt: TGTGCCAGCAGCAGGGGCGTTGGTCAGCCCCAGCATTTT; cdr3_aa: CASSRGVGQPQHF
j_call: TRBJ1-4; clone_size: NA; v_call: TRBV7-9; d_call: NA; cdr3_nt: TGTGCCAGCAGCATTCAGGGGGAAAAACTGTTTTTT; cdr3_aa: CASSIQGEKLFF
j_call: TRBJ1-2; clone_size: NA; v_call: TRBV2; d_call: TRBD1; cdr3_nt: TGTGCCAGCAGGTCTGATGGACAGGGACGCTACACCTTC; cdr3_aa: CASRSDGQGRYTF
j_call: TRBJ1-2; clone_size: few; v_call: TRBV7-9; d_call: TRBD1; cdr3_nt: TGTGCCAGCAGCCACGGGACAGTTGACTTCTATGGCTACACCTTC; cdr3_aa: CASSHGTVDFYGYTF
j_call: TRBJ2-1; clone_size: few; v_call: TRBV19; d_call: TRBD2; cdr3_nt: TGTGCCAGTAGGTCAGGAGCTAGCGGGAGAGGCGAGTTCTTC; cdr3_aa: CASRSGASGRGEFF
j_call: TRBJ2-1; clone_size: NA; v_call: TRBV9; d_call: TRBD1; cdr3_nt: TGTGCCAGCAGCATCCGGGACAGGTACAATGAGCAGTTCTTC; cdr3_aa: CASSIRDRYNEQFF
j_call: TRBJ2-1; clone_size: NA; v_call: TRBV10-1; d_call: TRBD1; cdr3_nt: TGCGCCAGCAGCGAGAACAGGGGGCTGAGTGAGCAGTTCTTC; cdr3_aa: CASSENRGLSEQFF
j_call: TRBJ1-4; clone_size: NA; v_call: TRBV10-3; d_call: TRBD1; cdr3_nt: TGTGCCATCAGTGAACGGACAGGGGACTATGAAAAACTGTTTTTT; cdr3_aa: CAISERTGDYEKLFF
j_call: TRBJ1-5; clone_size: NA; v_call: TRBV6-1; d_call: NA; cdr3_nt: TGTGCCAGCAGTGAAGCGCACGGGGAGGATCAGCCCCAGCATTTT; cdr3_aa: CASSEAHGEDQPQHF
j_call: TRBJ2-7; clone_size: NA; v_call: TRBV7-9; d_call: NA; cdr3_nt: TGTGCCAGCAGCTTTGACCCGGGCTACGAGCAGTACTTC; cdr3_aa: CASSFDPGYEQYF
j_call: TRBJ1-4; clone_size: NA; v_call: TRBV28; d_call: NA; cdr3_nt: TGTGCCAGCACCCTAGGTGGTCTAACTAATGAAAAACTGTTTTTT; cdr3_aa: CASTLGGLTNEKLFF
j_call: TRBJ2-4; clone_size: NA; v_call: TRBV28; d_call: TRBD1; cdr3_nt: TGTGCCAGCATTAGGGACAGGGTGACCAAAAACATTCAGTACTTC; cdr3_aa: CASIRDRVTKNIQYF